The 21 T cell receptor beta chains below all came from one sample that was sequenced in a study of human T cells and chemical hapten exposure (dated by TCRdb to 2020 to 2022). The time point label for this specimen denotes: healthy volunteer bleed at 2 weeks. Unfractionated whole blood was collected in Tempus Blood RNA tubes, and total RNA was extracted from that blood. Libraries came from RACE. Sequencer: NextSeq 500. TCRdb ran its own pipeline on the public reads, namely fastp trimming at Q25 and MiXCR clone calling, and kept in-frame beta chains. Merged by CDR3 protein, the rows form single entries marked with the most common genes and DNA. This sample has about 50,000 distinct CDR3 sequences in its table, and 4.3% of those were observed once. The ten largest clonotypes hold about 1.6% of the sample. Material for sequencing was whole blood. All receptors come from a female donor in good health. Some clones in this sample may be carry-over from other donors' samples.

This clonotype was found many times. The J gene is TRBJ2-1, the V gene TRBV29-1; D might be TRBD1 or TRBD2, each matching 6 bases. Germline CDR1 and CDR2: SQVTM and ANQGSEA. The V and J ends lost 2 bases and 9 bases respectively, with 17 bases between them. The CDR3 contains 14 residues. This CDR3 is CSVEKGGRRGEQFF. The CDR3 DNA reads TGCAGCGTTGAAAAGGGGGGCAGAAGGGGTGAGCAGTTCTTC.

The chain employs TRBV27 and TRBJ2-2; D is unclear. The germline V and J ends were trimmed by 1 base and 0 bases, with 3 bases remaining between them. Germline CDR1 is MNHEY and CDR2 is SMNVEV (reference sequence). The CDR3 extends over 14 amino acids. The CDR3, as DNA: TGTGCCAGCAGTTTATGGGCGAACACCGGGGAGCTGTTTTTT. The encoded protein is CASSLWANTGELFF.

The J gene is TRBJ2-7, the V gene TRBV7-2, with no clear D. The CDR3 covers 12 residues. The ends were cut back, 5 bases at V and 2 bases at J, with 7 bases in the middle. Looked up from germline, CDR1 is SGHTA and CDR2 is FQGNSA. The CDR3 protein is CASSPATYEQYF. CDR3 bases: TGTGCCAGCAGCCCGGCAACCTACGAGCAGTACTTC.

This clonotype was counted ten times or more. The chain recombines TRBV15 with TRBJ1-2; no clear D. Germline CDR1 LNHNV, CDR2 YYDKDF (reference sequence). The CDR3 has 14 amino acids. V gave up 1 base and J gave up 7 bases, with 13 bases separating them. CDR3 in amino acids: CATSRGASRVGYTF. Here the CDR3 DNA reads TGTGCCACCAGCAGAGGAGCCAGCCGTGTTGGCTACACCTTC.

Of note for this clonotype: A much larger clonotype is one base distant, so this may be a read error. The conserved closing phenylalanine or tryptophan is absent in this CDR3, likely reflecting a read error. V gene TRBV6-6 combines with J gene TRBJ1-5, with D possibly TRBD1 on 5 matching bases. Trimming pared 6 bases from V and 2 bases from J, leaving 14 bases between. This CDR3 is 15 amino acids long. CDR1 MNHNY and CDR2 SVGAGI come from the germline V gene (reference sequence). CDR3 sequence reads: CASRTTGGGNQPQHL. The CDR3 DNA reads TGTGCCAGCAGAACTACAGGAGGTGGCAATCAGCCCCAGCATCTT.

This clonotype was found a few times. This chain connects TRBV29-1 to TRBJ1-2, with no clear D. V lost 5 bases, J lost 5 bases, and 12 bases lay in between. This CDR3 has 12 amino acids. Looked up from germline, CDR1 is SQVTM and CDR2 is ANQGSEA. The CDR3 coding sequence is TGCAGCGTTCTGGGCAACGAGTATGGCTACACCTTC. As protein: CSVLGNEYGYTF.

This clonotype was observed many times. As DNA, the CDR3 is TGTGCCAGCAGTGGGGGACTAGCGGGGCATCATGATACGCAGTATTTT. Its protein is CASSGGLAGHHDTQYF. This rearrangement joins TRBV12-3 or TRBV12-4 to TRBJ2-3, with 13 bases matching TRBD2. The CDR3 runs to 16 residues. The V gene end was trimmed by 5 bases and the J gene end by 6 bases; junction bases not matched to a gene: 8.

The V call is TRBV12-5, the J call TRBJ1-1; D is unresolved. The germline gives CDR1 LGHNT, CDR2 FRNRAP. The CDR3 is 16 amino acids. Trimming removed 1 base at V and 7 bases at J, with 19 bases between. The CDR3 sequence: CASGLALKVISVEAFF. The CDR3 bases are TGTGCTAGTGGTTTGGCTCTGAAAGTTATTTCTGTTGAAGCTTTCTTT. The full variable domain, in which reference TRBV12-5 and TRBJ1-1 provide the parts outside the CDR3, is DARVTQTPRHKVTEMGQEVTMRCQPILGHNTVFWYRQTMMQGLELLAYFRNRAPLDDSGMPKDRFSAEMPDATLATLKIQPSEPRDSAVYFCASGLALKVISVEAFFGQGTRLTVV.

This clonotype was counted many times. The CDR3 bases are TGTGCCAGCAGCCCTACAAGCAATGAGCAGTTCTTC. Translation: CASSPTSNEQFF. The J gene is TRBJ2-1, the V gene TRBV7-9; D is undetermined. Germline CDR1 SEHNR, CDR2 FQNEAQ (reference sequence). Trimming shortened V by 5 bases and J by 6 bases, and 8 bases separated the two germline ends. The CDR3 is 12 residues long.

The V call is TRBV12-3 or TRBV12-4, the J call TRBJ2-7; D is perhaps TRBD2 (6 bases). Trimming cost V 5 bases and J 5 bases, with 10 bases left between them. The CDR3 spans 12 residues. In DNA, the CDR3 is TGTGCCAGCAGTCGCGGCGGGGACGAGCAGTACTTC. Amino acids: CASSRGGDEQYF.

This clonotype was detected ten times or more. As DNA, the CDR3 is TGTGCCAGCAGTCCTTCCCCGGGGCATTGGGGACAGGGAGGACACGAGCAGTACTTC. This gives the protein CASSPSPGHWGQGGHEQYF. The rearrangement uses TRBV6-1 and TRBJ2-7; 9 nucleotides match TRBD1. V gave up 5 bases and J gave up 5 bases; unmatched junction bases: 22. CDR3 size: 19 residues. Germline CDR1 MNHNS, CDR2 SASEGT.

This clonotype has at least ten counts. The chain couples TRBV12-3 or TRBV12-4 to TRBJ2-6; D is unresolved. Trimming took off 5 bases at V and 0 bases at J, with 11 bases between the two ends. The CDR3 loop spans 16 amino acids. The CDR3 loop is CASSSSSFSGANVLTF. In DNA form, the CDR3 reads TGTGCCAGCAGTAGCTCGTCATTCTCTGGGGCCAACGTCCTGACTTTC.

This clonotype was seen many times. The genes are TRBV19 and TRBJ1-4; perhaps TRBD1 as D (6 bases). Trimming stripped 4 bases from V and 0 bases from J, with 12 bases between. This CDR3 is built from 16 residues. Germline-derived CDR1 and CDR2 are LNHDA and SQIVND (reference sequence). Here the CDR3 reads CASSSGQFATNEKLFF. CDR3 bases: TGTGCCAGTAGTAGCGGACAGTTTGCAACTAATGAAAAACTGTTTTTT.

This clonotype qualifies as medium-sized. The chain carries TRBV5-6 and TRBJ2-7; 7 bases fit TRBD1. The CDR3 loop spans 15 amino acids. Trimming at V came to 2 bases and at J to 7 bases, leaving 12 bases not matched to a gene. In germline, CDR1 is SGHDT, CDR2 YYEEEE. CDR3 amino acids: CASSLLRDRIEEQYF. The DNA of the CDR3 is TGTGCCAGCAGCTTACTCCGGGACAGAATAGAAGAGCAGTACTTC.

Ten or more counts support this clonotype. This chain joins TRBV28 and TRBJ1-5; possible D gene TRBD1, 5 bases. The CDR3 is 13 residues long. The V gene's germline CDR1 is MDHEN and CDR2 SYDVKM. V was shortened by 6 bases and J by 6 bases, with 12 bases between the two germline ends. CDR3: CASSTHRFQPQHF. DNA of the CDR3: TGTGCCAGCAGCACCCACAGGTTTCAGCCCCAGCATTTT.

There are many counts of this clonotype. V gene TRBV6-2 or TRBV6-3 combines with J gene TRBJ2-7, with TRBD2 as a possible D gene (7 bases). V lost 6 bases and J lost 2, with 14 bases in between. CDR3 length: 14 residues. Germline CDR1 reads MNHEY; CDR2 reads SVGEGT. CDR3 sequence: CASRPAGAAYEQYF. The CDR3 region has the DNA TGTGCCAGCAGACCCGCGGGGGCGGCCTACGAGCAGTACTTC.

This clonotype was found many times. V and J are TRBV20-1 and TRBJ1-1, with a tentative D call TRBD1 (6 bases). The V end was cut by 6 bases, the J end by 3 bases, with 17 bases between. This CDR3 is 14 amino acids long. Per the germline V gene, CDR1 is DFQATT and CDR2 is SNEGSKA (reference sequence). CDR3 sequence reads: CSAPSTGTDTEAFF. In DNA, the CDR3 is TGCAGTGCGCCAAGCACAGGGACGGACACTGAAGCTTTCTTT.

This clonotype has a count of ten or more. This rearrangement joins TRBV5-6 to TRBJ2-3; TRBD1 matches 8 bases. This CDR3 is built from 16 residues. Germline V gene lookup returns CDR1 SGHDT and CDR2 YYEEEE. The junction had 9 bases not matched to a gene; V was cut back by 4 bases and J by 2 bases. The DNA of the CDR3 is TGTGCCAGCAGCGAGTTTCGGGACAGGCACACAGATACGCAGTATTTT. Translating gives CASSEFRDRHTDTQYF. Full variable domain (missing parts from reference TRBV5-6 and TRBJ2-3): DAGVTQSPTHLIKTRGQQVTLRCSPKSGHDTVSWYQQALGQGPQFIFQYYEEEERQRGNFPDRFSGHQFPNYSSELNVNALLLGDSALYLCASSEFRDRHTDTQYFGPGTRLTVL.

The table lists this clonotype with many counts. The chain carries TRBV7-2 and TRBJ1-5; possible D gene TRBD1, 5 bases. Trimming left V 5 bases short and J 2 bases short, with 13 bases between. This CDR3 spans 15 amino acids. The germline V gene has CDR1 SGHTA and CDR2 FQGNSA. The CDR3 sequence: CASSQGGQRNQPQHF. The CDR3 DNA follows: TGTGCCAGCAGCCAGGGTGGGCAGCGCAATCAGCCCCAGCATTTT.

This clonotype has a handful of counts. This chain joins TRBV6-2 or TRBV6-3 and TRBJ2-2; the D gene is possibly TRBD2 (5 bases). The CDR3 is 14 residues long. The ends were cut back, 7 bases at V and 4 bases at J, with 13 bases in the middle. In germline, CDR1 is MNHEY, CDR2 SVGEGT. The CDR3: CASTQRAGTGELFF. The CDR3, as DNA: TGTGCCAGCACCCAGAGGGCTGGCACCGGGGAGCTGTTTTTT.

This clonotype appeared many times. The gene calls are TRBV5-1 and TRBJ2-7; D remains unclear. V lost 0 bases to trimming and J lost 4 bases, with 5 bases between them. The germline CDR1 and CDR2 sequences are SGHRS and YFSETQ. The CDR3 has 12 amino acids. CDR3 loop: CASSLEVYEQYF. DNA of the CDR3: TGCGCCAGCAGCTTGGAAGTGTACGAGCAGTACTTC.